The next 15 T cell receptor beta chains were all read from a single sample in a study of T-cell memory formation after mild COVID-19. MiXCR, run by TCRdb on the 5' RACE reads, gives a single entry per CDR3 protein. The table records 140,000 to 150,000 distinct CDR3 sequences, less than 25% of them present only once. The sample taken for sequencing was PBMCs or a T cell subset sorted from them (not recorded which). The receptor set was obtained from an adult woman who had mild COVID-19 (a few samples of this study predate the infection). Cell type and time point are not known.

With respect to this clonotype: At one of its ends the junction is not consistent with the germline gene, which may arise from a read error. V gene TRBV29-1 combines with J gene TRBJ1-5; TRBD1 might be the D (5 bases). This CDR3 has 11 residues. The V gene's germline CDR1 is SQVTM and CDR2 ANQGSEA. Written as DNA, the CDR3 is TGCAGCCGGGGGGGTTGTCAGCCCCAGAATTTT. Translating gives CSRGGCQPQNF.

Many counts were recorded for this clonotype. The chain joins TRBV11-3 to TRBJ2-1; 8 bases are shared with TRBD1. Per the germline V gene, CDR1 is SGHNT and CDR2 is YENEEA. This CDR3 is built from 15 residues. V was clipped by 1 base and J by 2 bases; unmatched bases: 1. CDR3 amino acids: CASSLGTGTYNEQFF. For the CDR3, the DNA is TGTGCCAGCAGCTTAGGGACAGGGACCTACAATGAGCAGTTCTTC.

This clonotype was picked up a small number of times. The rearrangement links TRBV5-6 to TRBJ1-1, with a weak D call TRBD1 (5 bases). From germline, CDR1 is SGHDT and CDR2 YYEEEE. Trimming stripped 0 bases from V and 3 bases from J, with 18 bases between. The CDR3 extends over 17 amino acids. This CDR3 is CASSLEQVYSEDTEAFF. The CDR3 bases are TGTGCCAGCAGCTTGGAACAGGTATATTCTGAGGACACTGAAGCTTTCTTT. The variable domain in full, with the rest retrieved from reference TRBV5-6 and TRBJ1-1, is DAGVTQSPTHLIKTRGQQVTLRCSPKSGHDTVSWYQQALGQGPQFIFQYYEEEERQRGNFPDRFSGHQFPNYSSELNVNALLLGDSALYLCASSLEQVYSEDTEAFFGQGTRLTVV.

In its sample, this clonotype was seen a few times. The chain combines TRBV13 with TRBJ2-7, with 7 bases matching TRBD2. J was trimmed by 5 bases and V by 5 bases; bases with no gene match: 12. Germline V lookup: CDR1 PRHDT, CDR2 FYEKMQ (reference sequence). This CDR3 has 15 residues. CDR3 nucleotide sequence: TGTGCCAGCAGCCCGTGGGAGGGAAGGATCGACGAGCAGTACTTC. Encoded protein: CASSPWEGRIDEQYF. Using reference TRBV13 and TRBJ2-7 for the parts outside the CDR3, the full variable domain is AAGVIQSPRHLIKEKRETATLKCYPIPRHDTVYWYQQGPGQDPQFLISFYEKMQSDKGSIPDRFSAQQFSDYHSELNMSSLELGDSALYFCASSPWEGRIDEQYFGPGTRLTVT.

This clonotype was detected only a few times. V gene TRBV27 combines with J gene TRBJ1-1; possible D gene TRBD1, 6 bases. Germline V gene data show CDR1 as MNHEY and CDR2 as SMNVEV (reference sequence). V dropped 10 bases and J dropped 5 bases, with 17 bases sitting between them. The length of the CDR3 is 13 residues. The CDR3 spells CATAPGGGTEAFF. Here the CDR3 DNA reads TGTGCCACCGCCCCGGGAGGGGGTACTGAAGCTTTCTTT.

The chain couples TRBV7-9 to TRBJ1-2, with D tentatively TRBD1 (5 bases). Germline V lookup: CDR1 SEHNR, CDR2 FQNEAQ (reference sequence). The CDR3 is 13 amino acids. With 8 bases removed from V and 4 bases from J, the gap between germline ends came to 14 bases. CDR3 coding DNA: TGTGCCAGCTCCGCAGGGAACCTCTATGGCTACACCTTC. Translation gives CASSAGNLYGYTF.

This clonotype was recorded a few times. The chain is built from TRBV6-2 or TRBV6-3 and TRBJ2-2; tentatively, D is TRBD1 or TRBD2 (6 bases each). Trimming removed 8 bases from V and 3 bases from J, with 19 bases in between. This CDR3 is 16 amino acids long. CDR1 MNHEY and CDR2 SVGEGT come from the germline V gene. In DNA form, the CDR3 reads TGTGCCAGCGGCCCCTCCGACGGGGGCGACACCGGGGAGCTGTTTTTT. Its translation: CASGPSDGGDTGELFF.

This clonotype was seen a handful of times. The chain recombines TRBV6-5 with TRBJ2-5; maybe TRBD2 (5 bases). The germline CDR1 and CDR2 sequences are MNHEY and SVGAGI. The V end lost 4 bases, the J end lost 2 bases, and 14 bases lay between the germline ends. This CDR3 is built from 15 residues. CDR3 in amino acids: CASSFSPGEQETQYF. CDR3 nucleotides: TGTGCCAGCAGTTTTAGCCCCGGGGAACAAGAGACCCAGTACTTC.

The CDR3 DNA sequence: TGCGCCAGCAGCCAAGATCGTGTCGGAACCAATTCACCCCTCCACTTT. This encodes CASSQDRVGTNSPLHF. The chain joins TRBV4-1 to TRBJ1-6; no reliable D call. V was shortened by 0 bases and J by 7 bases, with 13 bases between the two germline ends. This CDR3 region has 16 residues. Germline CDR1 MGHRA, CDR2 YSYEKL.

The chain employs TRBV6-5 and TRBJ2-3; D unresolved. The CDR3 has 15 residues. The germline V gene has CDR1 MNHEY and CDR2 SVGAGI. The V end was cut by 0 bases, the J end by 6 bases, with 13 bases between. The CDR3 nucleotides are TGTGCCAGCAGTTACTCTTTTTCGGGCAGGGATACGCAGTATTTT. Amino acid sequence: CASSYSFSGRDTQYF.

The chain has TRBV19 and TRBJ2-1, with 7 bases lining up with TRBD2. The trim removed 6 bases at V and 0 bases at J, leaving 8 bases unmatched. The CDR3 covers 16 residues. CDR1 LNHDA and CDR2 SQIVND come from the germline V gene (reference sequence). CDR3 amino acids: CASRRVAGASYNEQFF. The CDR3 DNA reads as TGTGCCAGTAGACGGGTGGCGGGAGCCTCCTACAATGAGCAGTTCTTC.

This clonotype was picked up many times. V is TRBV29-1 and J is TRBJ2-3; 8 nucleotides line up with TRBD2. Trimming at V came to 6 bases and at J to 4 bases, leaving 15 bases not matched to a gene. CDR1 and CDR2 (germline): SQVTM, ANQGSEA. This CDR3 spans 16 amino acids. CDR3 DNA: TGCAGCGTCAGGAGCCCTCTGGCGGGAGGCCCAGATACGCAGTATTTT. Protein: CSVRSPLAGGPDTQYF.

This clonotype was recorded a few times. The V and J genes are TRBV9 and TRBJ2-3; weak D call: TRBD2 (6 bases). Germline V gene lookup returns CDR1 SGDLS and CDR2 YYNGEE. V dropped 2 bases and J dropped 5 bases, with 15 bases sitting between them. The CDR3 runs 15 residues. As DNA, the CDR3 is TGTGCCAGCAGCGTCGGGCAGGGAGGAGGAGATACGCAGTATTTT. It is translated as CASSVGQGGGDTQYF. Drawing the rest from reference TRBV9 and TRBJ2-3, the complete variable domain is DSGVTQTPKHLITATGQRVTLRCSPRSGDLSVYWYQQSLDQGLQFLIQYYNGEERAKGNILERFSAQQFPDLHSELNLSSLELGDSALYFCASSVGQGGGDTQYFGPGTRLTVL.

This clonotype was counted only a few times. The V call is TRBV5-1, the J call TRBJ2-7, with TRBD1 identical over 7 bases. In germline, CDR1 is SGHRS, CDR2 YFSETQ. The junction had 10 bases not matched to a gene; V was cut back by 7 bases and J by 3 bases. This CDR3 comprises 14 residues. The CDR3 loop reads CASAILQGNYEQYF. The CDR3 nucleotides are TGCGCCAGCGCCATCCTACAGGGGAACTACGAGCAGTACTTC.

This chain joins TRBV27 and TRBJ2-7, with 7 positions matching TRBD1. The trim removed 4 bases at V and 3 bases at J, leaving 18 bases unmatched. From germline, CDR1 is MNHEY and CDR2 SMNVEV (reference sequence). CDR3 length: 18 residues. The CDR3 protein is CASSSNALDRQSHYEQYF. The DNA of the CDR3 is TGTGCCAGCAGTTCGAACGCCCTGGACAGGCAAAGTCACTACGAGCAGTACTTC.